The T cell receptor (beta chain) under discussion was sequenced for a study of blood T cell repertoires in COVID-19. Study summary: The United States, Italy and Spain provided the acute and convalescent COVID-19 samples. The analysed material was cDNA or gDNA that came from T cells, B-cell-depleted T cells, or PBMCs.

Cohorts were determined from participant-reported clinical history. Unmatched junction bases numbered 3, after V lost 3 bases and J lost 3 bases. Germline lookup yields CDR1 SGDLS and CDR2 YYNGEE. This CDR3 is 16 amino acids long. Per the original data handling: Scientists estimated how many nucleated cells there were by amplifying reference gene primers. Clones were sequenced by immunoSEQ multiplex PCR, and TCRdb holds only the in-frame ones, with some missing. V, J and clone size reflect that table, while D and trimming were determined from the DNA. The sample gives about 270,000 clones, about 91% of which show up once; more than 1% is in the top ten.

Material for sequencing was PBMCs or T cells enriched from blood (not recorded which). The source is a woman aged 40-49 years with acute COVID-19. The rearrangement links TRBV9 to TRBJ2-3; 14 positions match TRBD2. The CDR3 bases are TGTGCCAGCAGCGCCGGGACTAGCGGGAGAACAGATACGCAGTATTTT. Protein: CASSAGTSGRTDTQYF.